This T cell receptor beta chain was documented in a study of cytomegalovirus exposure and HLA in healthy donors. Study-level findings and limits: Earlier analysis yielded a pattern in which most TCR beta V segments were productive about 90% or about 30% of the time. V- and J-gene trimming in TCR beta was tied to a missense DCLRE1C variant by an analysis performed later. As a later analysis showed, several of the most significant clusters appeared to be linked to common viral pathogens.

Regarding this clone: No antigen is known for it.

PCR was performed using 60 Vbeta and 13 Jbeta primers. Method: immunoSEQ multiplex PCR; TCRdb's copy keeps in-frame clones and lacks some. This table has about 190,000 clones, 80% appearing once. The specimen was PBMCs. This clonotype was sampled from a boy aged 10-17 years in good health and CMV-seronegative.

The CDR3 nucleotides read TGTGCCAGCAGCCCCTCCGGACAGGGCTCCTACGAGCAGTACTTC. It yields the protein CASSPSGQGSYEQYF. The chain is built from TRBV28 and TRBJ2-7; 8 nucleotides match TRBD1. The CDR3 loop spans 15 amino acids. V lost 6 bases, J lost 0 bases, and 7 bases stayed unmatched. The V gene's germline CDR1 is MDHEN and CDR2 SYDVKM.